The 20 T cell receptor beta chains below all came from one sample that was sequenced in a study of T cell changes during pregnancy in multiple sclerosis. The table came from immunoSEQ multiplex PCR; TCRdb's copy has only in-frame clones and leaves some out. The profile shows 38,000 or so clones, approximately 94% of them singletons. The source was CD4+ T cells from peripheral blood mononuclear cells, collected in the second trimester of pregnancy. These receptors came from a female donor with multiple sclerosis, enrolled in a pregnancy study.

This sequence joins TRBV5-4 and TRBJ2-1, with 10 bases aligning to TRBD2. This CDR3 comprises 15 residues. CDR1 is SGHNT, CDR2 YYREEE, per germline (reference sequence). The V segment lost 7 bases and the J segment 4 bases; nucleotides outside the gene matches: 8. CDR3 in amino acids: CASGGASGRYNEQFF. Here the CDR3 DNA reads TGTGCCAGCGGGGGGGCTAGCGGGAGATACAATGAGCAGTTCTTC.

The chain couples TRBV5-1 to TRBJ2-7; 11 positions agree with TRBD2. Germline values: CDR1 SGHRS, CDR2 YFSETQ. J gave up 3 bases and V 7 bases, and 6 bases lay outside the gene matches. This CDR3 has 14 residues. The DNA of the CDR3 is TGCGCCAGCTCGCGGACTAGCGGGTTCTACGAGCAGTACTTC. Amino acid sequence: CASSRTSGFYEQYF.

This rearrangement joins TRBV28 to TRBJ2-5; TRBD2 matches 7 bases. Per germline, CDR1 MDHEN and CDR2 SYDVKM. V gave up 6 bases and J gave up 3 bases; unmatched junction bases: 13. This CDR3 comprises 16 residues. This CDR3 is CASSPQTFRGEETQYF. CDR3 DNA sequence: TGTGCCAGCAGCCCCCAGACCTTCCGGGGGGAAGAGACCCAGTACTTC.

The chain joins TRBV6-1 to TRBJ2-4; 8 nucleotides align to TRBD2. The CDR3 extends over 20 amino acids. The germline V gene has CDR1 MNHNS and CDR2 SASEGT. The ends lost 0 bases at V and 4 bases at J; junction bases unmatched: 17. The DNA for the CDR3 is TGTGCCAGCAGTGAAGCAATTGGGAGCGGGGGTCCTCCCTTAAAAAACATTCAGTACTTC. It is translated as CASSEAIGSGGPPLKNIQYF.

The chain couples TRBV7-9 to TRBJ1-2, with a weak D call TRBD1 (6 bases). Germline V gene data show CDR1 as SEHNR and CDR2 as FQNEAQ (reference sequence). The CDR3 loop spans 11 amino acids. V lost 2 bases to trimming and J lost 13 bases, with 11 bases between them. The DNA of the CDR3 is TGTGCCAGCAGCTTACAGGGGCCCATCACCTTC. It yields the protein CASSLQGPITF.

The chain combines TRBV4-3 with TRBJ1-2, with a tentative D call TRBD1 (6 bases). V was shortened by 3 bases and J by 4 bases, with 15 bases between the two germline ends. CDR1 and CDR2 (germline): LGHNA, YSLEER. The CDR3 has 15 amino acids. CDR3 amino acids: CASSHPGGTPYGYTF. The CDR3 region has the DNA TGCGCCAGCAGCCATCCCGGTGGGACACCCTATGGCTACACCTTC.

CDR3 protein: CATSSTVYNEQFF. In DNA, the CDR3 is TGTGCCACCAGCAGCACAGTTTACAATGAGCAGTTCTTC. The chain links TRBV15 to TRBJ2-1; D not certain. The V end was cut by 3 bases, the J end by 4 bases, with 7 bases between. Germline V lookup: CDR1 LNHNV, CDR2 YYDKDF (reference sequence). The CDR3 has 13 amino acids.

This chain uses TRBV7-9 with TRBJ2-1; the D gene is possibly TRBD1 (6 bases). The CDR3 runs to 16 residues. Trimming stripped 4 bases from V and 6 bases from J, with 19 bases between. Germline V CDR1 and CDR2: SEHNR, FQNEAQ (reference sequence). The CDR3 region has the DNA TGTGCCAGCAGCTCAGCACAGGGCGATGCTACCAATGAGCAGTTCTTC. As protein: CASSSAQGDATNEQFF.

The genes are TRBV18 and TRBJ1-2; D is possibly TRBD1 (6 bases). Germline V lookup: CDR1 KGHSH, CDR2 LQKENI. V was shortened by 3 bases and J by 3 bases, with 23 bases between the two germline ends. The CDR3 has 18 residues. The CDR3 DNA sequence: TGTGCCAGCTCACCCCCTAGGACAGTGACCGTAGCCTACTATGGCTACACCTTC. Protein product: CASSPPRTVTVAYYGYTF.

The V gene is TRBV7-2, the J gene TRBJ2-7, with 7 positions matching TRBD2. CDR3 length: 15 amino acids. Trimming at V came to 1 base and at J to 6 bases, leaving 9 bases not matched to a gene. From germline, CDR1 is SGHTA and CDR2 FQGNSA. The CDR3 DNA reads TGTGCCAGCAGCTTAGATACCAGCGGGATAATCGAGCAGTACTTC. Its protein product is CASSLDTSGIIEQYF.

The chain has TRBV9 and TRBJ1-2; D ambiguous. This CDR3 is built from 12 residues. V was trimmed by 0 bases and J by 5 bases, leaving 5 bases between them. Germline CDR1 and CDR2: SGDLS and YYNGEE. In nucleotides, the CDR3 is TGTGCCAGCAGCGTAGCGGGTTATGGCTACACCTTC. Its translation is CASSVAGYGYTF.

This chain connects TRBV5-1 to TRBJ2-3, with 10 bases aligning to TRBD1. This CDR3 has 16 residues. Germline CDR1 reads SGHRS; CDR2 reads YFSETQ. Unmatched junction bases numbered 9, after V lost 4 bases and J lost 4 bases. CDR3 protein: CASSPPGTGAADTQYF. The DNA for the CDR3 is TGCGCCAGCAGCCCCCCCGGGACAGGGGCGGCAGATACGCAGTATTTT.

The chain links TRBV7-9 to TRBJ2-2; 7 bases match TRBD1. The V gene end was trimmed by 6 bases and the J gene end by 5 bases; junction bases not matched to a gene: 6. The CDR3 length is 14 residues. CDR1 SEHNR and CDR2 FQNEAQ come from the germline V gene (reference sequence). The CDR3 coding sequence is TGTGCCAGCAGAGAGGGGGCGCTTACCGGGGAGCTGTTTTTT. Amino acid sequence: CASREGALTGELFF.

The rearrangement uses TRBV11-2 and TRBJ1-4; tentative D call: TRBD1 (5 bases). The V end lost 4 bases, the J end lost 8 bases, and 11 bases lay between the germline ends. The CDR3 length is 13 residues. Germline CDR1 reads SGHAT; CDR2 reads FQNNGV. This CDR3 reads CASSSQGGEKLFF. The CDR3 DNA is TGTGCCAGCAGCTCTCAGGGAGGGGAAAAACTGTTTTTT.

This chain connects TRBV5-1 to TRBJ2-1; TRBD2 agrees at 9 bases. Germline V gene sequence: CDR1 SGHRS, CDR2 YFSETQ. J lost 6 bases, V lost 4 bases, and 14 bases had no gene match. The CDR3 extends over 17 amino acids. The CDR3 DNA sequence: TGCGCCAGCAGCCCGGACCCAGCGGGAGGCCGGGGCAATGAGCAGTTCTTC. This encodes CASSPDPAGGRGNEQFF.

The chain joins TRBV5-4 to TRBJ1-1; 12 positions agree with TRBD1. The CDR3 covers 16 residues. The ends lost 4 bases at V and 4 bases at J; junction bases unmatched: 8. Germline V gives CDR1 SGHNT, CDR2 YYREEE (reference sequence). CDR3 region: CASSGSRDRGLTEAFF. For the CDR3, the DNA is TGTGCCAGCAGCGGATCCCGGGACAGGGGGCTCACTGAAGCTTTCTTT.

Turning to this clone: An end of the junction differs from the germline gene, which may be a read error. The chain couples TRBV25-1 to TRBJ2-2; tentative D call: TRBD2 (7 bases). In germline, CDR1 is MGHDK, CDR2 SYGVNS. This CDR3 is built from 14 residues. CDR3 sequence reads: CASSEYRGAGQLFF. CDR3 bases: TGTGCCAGCAGTGAATATCGGGGGGCCGGGCAGCTGTTTTTT.

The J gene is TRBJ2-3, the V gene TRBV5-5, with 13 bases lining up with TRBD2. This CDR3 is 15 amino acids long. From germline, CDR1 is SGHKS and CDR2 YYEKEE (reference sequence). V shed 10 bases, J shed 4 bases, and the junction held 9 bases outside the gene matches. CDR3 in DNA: TGTGCCTCCTCTGGACTAGCGGGGGTCCCAGATACGCAGTATTTT. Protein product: CASSGLAGVPDTQYF.

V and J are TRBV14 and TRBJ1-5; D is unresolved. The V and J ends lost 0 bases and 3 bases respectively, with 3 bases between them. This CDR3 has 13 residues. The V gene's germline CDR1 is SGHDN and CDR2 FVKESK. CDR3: CASSQDHNQPQHF. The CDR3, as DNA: TGTGCCAGCAGCCAAGACCACAATCAGCCCCAGCATTTT.

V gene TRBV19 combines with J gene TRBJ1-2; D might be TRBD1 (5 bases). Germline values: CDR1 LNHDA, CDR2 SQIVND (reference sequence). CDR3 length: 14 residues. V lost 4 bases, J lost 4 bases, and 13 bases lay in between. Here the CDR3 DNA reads TGTGCCAGTAGTACCTTTAGGGGATCCTATGGCTACACCTTC. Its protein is CASSTFRGSYGYTF.